The 13 T cell receptor beta chains given below trace back to one sample, sequenced in a study of post-analysis software for immune sequencing data. Study-wide results and limits: Roughly five TRBV segments occurring more often in patients than controls included TRBV5-6, TRBV5-1 and TRBV20-1.

These receptors' antigens are unknown. TCR beta libraries were prepared from cDNA with unique molecular identifiers. TCRdb redid the calling of the PCR reads with MiXCR, one entry per CDR3 protein. The sample consists of about 810,000 distinct CDR3 sequences, roughly 58% of them appearing once. Sequenced sample: blood. These receptors were collected from a girl aged 5-17 years with multiple sclerosis.

This clonotype has only one observation. This chain connects TRBV29-1 to TRBJ1-2, with unresolved D. Trimming took off 5 bases at V and 1 base at J, with 14 bases between the two ends. The germline gives CDR1 SQVTM, CDR2 ANQGSEA. This CDR3 comprises 14 residues. CDR3 in amino acids: CSVNGDILNYGYTF. CDR3 nucleotide sequence: TGCAGCGTTAACGGCGACATCCTTAACTATGGCTACACCTTC.

The CDR3 region has the DNA TGCAGCAAGAGGAGCGGGAGTGAAGATACGCAGTATTTT. This gives the protein CSKRSGSEDTQYF. The rearrangement links TRBV29-1 to TRBJ2-3, with 8 bases identical to TRBD2. The CDR3 has 13 residues. The germline gives CDR1 SQVTM, CDR2 ANQGSEA. The V segment lost 8 bases and the J segment 5 bases; nucleotides outside the gene matches: 9.

Only a few counts were recorded for this clonotype. V gene TRBV7-6 combines with J gene TRBJ1-2; 7 bases match TRBD1. This CDR3 spans 14 amino acids. CDR1 is SGHVS, CDR2 FNYEAQ, per germline. With V trimmed by 4 bases and J by 7 bases, 9 bases remained unmatched. For the CDR3, the DNA is TGTGCCAGCAGCTCTGTAGACAGGGAAGCTGGCTACACCTTC. This gives the protein CASSSVDREAGYTF.

This clonotype was found once. The rearrangement links TRBV7-8 to TRBJ2-5, with D possibly being TRBD1 or TRBD2 (5 bases each). The J call could be wrong; TRBJ2-7 is a better fit for the DNA end. Germline V gene sequence: CDR1 SGHVS, CDR2 FQNEAQ. The CDR3 has 18 residues. The CDR3 sequence: CASSLARGFPNSPLEQYF. DNA of the CDR3: TGTGCCAGCAGCTTAGCCCGGGGCTTTCCCAACTCTCCCCTCGAGCAGTACTTC.

This chain connects TRBV7-9 to TRBJ1-2, with TRBD1 identical over 9 bases. Germline V gene data show CDR1 as SEHNR and CDR2 as FQNEAQ (reference sequence). The CDR3 sequence is 14 residues long. The junction had 7 bases not matched to a gene; V was cut back by 5 bases and J by 6 bases. CDR3 DNA: TGTGCCAGCAGCCCGAGGGACAGGGCCCATGGCTACACCTTC. Its protein product is CASSPRDRAHGYTF.

This clonotype has just a few counts. V usage is TRBV6-1 and J usage is TRBJ2-6; D perhaps matches TRBD1 (6 bases). The CDR3 spans 18 residues. Per germline, CDR1 MNHNS and CDR2 SASEGT. The V end was cut by 6 bases, the J end by 7 bases, with 25 bases between. CDR3 loop: CASRKDRFSSFTANVLTF. The CDR3 DNA follows: TGTGCCAGCAGGAAGGACAGATTCTCTTCCTTCACCGCCAACGTCCTGACTTTC.

This clonotype has only a few counts. The CDR3 sequence: CASSLRAETQYF. In nucleotides, the CDR3 is TGTGCCAGCAGTTTGAGGGCAGAGACCCAGTACTTC. This chain uses TRBV12-3 or TRBV12-4 with TRBJ2-5; tentative D call: TRBD2 (5 bases). The V gene lost 3 bases and the J gene lost 4 bases, with 6 bases spanning the gap. This CDR3 has 12 residues.

This sequence joins TRBV12-3 or TRBV12-4 and TRBJ1-5; 8 positions agree with TRBD1. Losses at the gene ends were 1 base for V and 1 base for J; bases not matched to a gene: 6. The CDR3 consists of 17 residues. The CDR3 DNA is TGTGCCAGCAGTTTAGGGGAGACAGGGGCCAGCAATCAGCCCCAGCATTTT. This sequence encodes CASSLGETGASNQPQHF.

CDR3 coding DNA: TGTGCCAGCAGCTTCGGGACCTTTTATGGCTACACCTTC. Amino acid sequence: CASSFGTFYGYTF. The chain links TRBV11-1 to TRBJ1-2, with D perhaps TRBD1 (5 bases). Germline V gene lookup returns CDR1 SGHAT and CDR2 FQDESV (reference sequence). Trimming took 3 bases from V and 5 from J, leaving 10 bases between them. CDR3 length: 13 amino acids.

V usage is TRBV7-3 and J usage is TRBJ2-3, with 8 bases aligning to TRBD2. CDR3 length: 16 residues. In germline, CDR1 is SGHTA, CDR2 FQGTGA. V was clipped by 5 bases and J by 2 bases; unmatched bases: 9. Written as DNA, the CDR3 is TGTGCCAGCAGCCGTGGGGCGGGGGGACTCACAGATACGCAGTATTTT. Protein product: CASSRGAGGLTDTQYF.

This clonotype has a handful of counts. The chain employs TRBV14 and TRBJ2-2, with unresolved D. Trimming stripped 4 bases from V and 2 bases from J, with 8 bases between. CDR3 length: 14 residues. CDR1 is SGHDN and CDR2 is FVKESK in the germline V gene. This CDR3 is CASSLFINTGELFF. The CDR3 DNA reads as TGTGCCAGCAGCCTGTTTATTAACACCGGGGAGCTGTTTTTT.

This chain joins TRBV6-5 and TRBJ2-7; possibly TRBD2 for D (6 bases). Germline V gene data show CDR1 as MNHEY and CDR2 as SVGAGI. V was pared by 4 bases and J by 7 bases, with 17 bases between. The CDR3 consists of 14 residues. CDR3 in amino acids: CASSSYGTAVEQYF. The DNA of the CDR3 is TGTGCCAGCAGTTCCTACGGGACTGCCGTAGAGCAGTACTTC.

This clonotype occurred a few times. The junction departs from the called germline gene at one end, perhaps through a read error. The rearrangement links TRBV29-1 to TRBJ1-2; D not resolved. Germline V gene data show CDR1 as SQVTM and CDR2 as ANQGSEA. The CDR3 totals 13 residues. DNA of the CDR3: TGCAGCGTCCAAAAGGGTTTGGACTATGGTTACACCTTC. The encoded protein is CSVQKGLDYGYTF.